This record concerns one T cell receptor (beta chain) sequence. Its antigen is undetermined. This sample stems from a study of T cell responses to AZD1222 COVID-19 vaccine. Overall study findings and caveats: Spike was spanned by vaccine-associated CD4 TCRs, which were dominant at 160-218 and 743-854. Baseline serostatus was positive in only six AZD1222 recipients.

V was shortened by 0 bases and J by 2 bases, with 8 bases between the two germline ends. The CDR3 is 14 amino acids. Germline loops: CDR1 SGHNT, CDR2 YYREEE (reference sequence). The repertoire was sequenced with immunoSEQ multiplex PCR; TCRdb's copy has only in-frame clones and lacks some. This specimen shows about 140,000 clones; the ten leading clones hold around 2.4%. The TCR was taken from an adult in good health. The sample consisted of peripheral blood. V is TRBV5-4 and J is TRBJ1-1, with a weak D call TRBD1 (6 bases). The CDR3 here is CASSLAGANTEAFF. The CDR3 DNA reads as TGTGCCAGCAGCTTGGCGGGGGCCAACACTGAAGCTTTCTTT. The variable domain in full, with the rest retrieved from reference TRBV5-4 and TRBJ1-1, is ETGVTQSPTHLIKTRGQQVTLRCSSQSGHNTVSWYQQALGQGPQFIFQYYREEENGRGNFPPRFSGLQFPNYSSELNVNALELDDSALYLCASSLAGANTEAFFGQGTRLTVV.